The rows below give T cell receptor beta chains drawn from one sample of a study of breast tumors, draining lymph nodes, adjacent tissues. TCRdb reprocessed the multiplex PCR reads via MiXCR and lists one record per CDR3 protein. The table has approximately 14,000 distinct CDR3 sequences, roughly 55% seen once. The sequenced sample was tumor-adjacent breast tissue. These receptors came from a female donor with breast cancer. Some clones in this sample may be carry-over from other donors' samples. CDR3s leave out the opening cysteine and the closing phenylalanine or tryptophan. Each record gives: V gene, clone size, J gene, CDR3 protein. Only part of the rows carry a size: once, few, many, or a class if the clone is expanded.

>TRBV5-1|-|TRBJ2-5
ASSLGTSGRQGEETQY
>TRBV6-4|-|TRBJ2-5
ASSPPSGRNGTQY
>TRBV6-2/TRBV6-3|many|TRBJ2-7
ASRPWTSGGAGEQY
>TRBV10-1|medium-sized|TRBJ2-3
ASSGTSGGRTDTQY
>TRBV12-3/TRBV12-4|medium-sized|TRBJ1-6
ASSPGQGVSPLH
>TRBV19|medium-sized|TRBJ1-2
ASSTQALGKGYT
>TRBV27|-|TRBJ1-2
ASSSGTGMNGYT
>TRBV5-1|many|TRBJ2-6
ASSSLNTGANVLT
>TRBV7-3|-|TRBJ1-5
ASSPQSTSNQLQH
>TRBV6-2/TRBV6-3|-|TRBJ2-7
ASRPGRGAAYEQY
>TRBV20-1|-|TRBJ2-2
SARLAGVHTGELF
>TRBV11-2|medium-sized|TRBJ2-7
ASSSQGAWYEQY
>TRBV5-1|-|TRBJ1-2
ASSLAGTPVYGYT
>TRBV15|-|TRBJ1-5
ATSRDPQASQPQH
>TRBV28|once|TRBJ2-1
ASSPTGDRSNEQF
>TRBV20-1|medium-sized|TRBJ2-3
SGYKREGVDTQY
>TRBV19|many|TRBJ2-2
ASSPGQGVRGELF
>TRBV6-4|few|TRBJ2-2
ASSRLAGGPGELF
>TRBV12-3/TRBV12-4|-|TRBJ2-1
ASSSGDQYNEQF
>TRBV20-1|-|TRBJ2-1
SADLRGFHNEQF
>TRBV12-3/TRBV12-4|-|TRBJ2-3
ASSYSNLAGGTDTQY
>TRBV12-3/TRBV12-4|-|TRBJ1-2
AIRTATGGYT
>TRBV12-3/TRBV12-4|-|TRBJ2-7
ASSLQGGYGQY
>TRBV30|-|TRBJ2-3
AWSVLAGKTDTQY
>TRBV6-1|-|TRBJ1-4
AGSEAHRTEKLF
>TRBV29-1|-|TRBJ1-2
SAGHPYGYT
>TRBV7-9|many|TRBJ1-1
ASSSHRDMATEAF
>TRBV6-1|many|TRBJ2-1
ASSEFRMEQF
>TRBV7-6|-|TRBJ2-7
ASSSLAGTGVHEQY
>TRBV15|-|TRBJ2-7
ATSRVLGETYEQY
>TRBV5-1|medium-sized|TRBJ2-7
ASSLDPASSYEQY
>TRBV19|medium-sized|TRBJ1-5
ASNNRGVGSQPQH
>TRBV20-1|-|TRBJ2-1
SPDRANEQF
>TRBV19|many|TRBJ2-5
ASSMGSGRMETQY
>TRBV20-1|medium-sized|TRBJ2-3
SATQLGDTQY
>TRBV12-3/TRBV12-4|many|TRBJ1-1
ASSGPSEAF
>TRBV5-6|-|TRBJ1-1
ASNVRVTEAF
>TRBV5-1|once|TRBJ2-1
ASSLTPGEYNEQF
>TRBV12-3/TRBV12-4|-|TRBJ2-3
ASSGRRGRGADTQY
>TRBV3-1|-|TRBJ2-7
ASSQVETTKEQY
>TRBV6-5|-|TRBJ2-7
ASSHSPTSGRLFNEQY
>TRBV7-2|-|TRBJ1-6
ASSLGLGGQGDSPLH
>TRBV12-3/TRBV12-4|-|TRBJ1-5
ASSSRQGGHQPQH
>TRBV2|once|TRBJ2-2
ASRETSLAGELF
>TRBV5-1|once|TRBJ2-3
ASSLDRGTDTQY
>TRBV4-3|-|TRBJ1-2
ASSQEGQGNYGYT
>TRBV28|-|TRBJ2-7
ANRRVLDYGSYEQY
>TRBV10-3|-|TRBJ2-1
AISVLNGSSYNEQF
>TRBV19|many|TRBJ1-5
ASSLQGIGNQPQH
>TRBV7-8|-|TRBJ1-4
ASSLGRGLKSNEKLF
>TRBV5-6|-|TRBJ2-3
ASSLAGGRDTQY
>TRBV9|many|TRBJ2-1
ASSVASTGGGVDQQF
>TRBV5-1|many|TRBJ2-1
ASSSDGQGVHEQF
>TRBV7-2|many|TRBJ1-5
ASSLVIRGQPQH
>TRBV20-1|many|TRBJ2-3
SARGQGATDTQY
>TRBV3-1|many|TRBJ1-1
ASSLSAGVNAEAF
>TRBV19|-|TRBJ2-5
ASSFPRGFGQPQY
>TRBV6-6|-|TRBJ1-2
ASSYSRAANTGGYT
>TRBV7-3|-|TRBJ2-5
ASTLGRTQETQY